The subject of this entry is one T cell receptor (beta chain). This entry is derived from a study of blood T cells in healthy people across ages. Deletions cut 6 bases from V and 6 bases from J, with 11 bases between. CDR3 length: 13 residues. Germline values: CDR1 WSHSY, CDR2 SAAADI. Primed by a sample-barcoded 5' primer and a J-beta primer mix, a second PCR proceeded for 7 to 11 cycles. Sequencing of every sample gave 2.5 million or more CDR3-containing paired-end reads. Each CDR3 protein is one row after TCRdb ran MiXCR on the 5' RACE reads. The data hold roughly 1,100,000 distinct CDR3 sequences, with almost 25% observed a single time. These records were also assigned to another study, of T cells of mothers and their children. In that study: All donors were healthy and Caucasian; they were a few mothers and their six children. Per mother, over 9.5 million TCR beta CDR3 reads were obtained; per child, around 2.8 million.

The gene calls are TRBV10-2 and TRBJ2-2; D ambiguous. This clonotype was sampled from a girl aged 2-10 years in good health. Material: blood. The CDR3 nucleotides read TGCGCCAGCAGCCCCACTCAAGCCGGGGAGCTGTTTTTT. It yields the protein CASSPTQAGELFF.